These 25 T cell receptor beta chains were all obtained from the same sample, sequenced in a study of OX40 agonist ivuxolimab in advanced cancers. The library was prepared using the immunoSEQ multiplex PCR assay. TCRdb holds this immuneACCESS table with in-frame rearrangements only. Some clones are missing; in checked studies, unresolved V genes explain under half, and the rest has no known cause. This sample has some 80,000 clones in its table, and over 75% of those were observed once. Under 0.35% of the sample lies in the top ten. The sample here was CD4+ or CD8+ T cells sorted from blood, taken in a trial of the OX40 agonist ivuxolimab. The receptors stem from an adult with an advanced solid tumor such as melanoma, head and neck, liver or kidney cancer.

V is TRBV6-5 and J is TRBJ2-7; maybe TRBD2 (6 bases). The CDR3 totals 14 residues. Germline V gives CDR1 MNHEY, CDR2 SVGAGI. V dropped 6 bases and J dropped 5 bases, with 17 bases sitting between them. DNA for the CDR3: TGTGCCAGCAGCTCCCCTACGGGAGCGAACGAGCAGTACTTC. It translates to CASSSPTGANEQYF.

This rearrangement joins TRBV5-1 to TRBJ2-1, with TRBD2 as a possible D gene (5 bases). Trimming cost V 0 bases and J 1 base, with 11 bases left between them. Germline V gene data show CDR1 as SGHRS and CDR2 as YFSETQ. The CDR3 consists of 16 residues. CDR3 in amino acids: CASSLVPGKSYNEQFF. The CDR3 coding sequence is TGCGCCAGCAGCTTGGTCCCGGGGAAGTCCTACAATGAGCAGTTCTTC. The full variable domain, its missing parts supplied by reference TRBV5-1 and TRBJ2-1, is KAGVTQTPRYLIKTRGQQVTLSCSPISGHRSVSWYQQTPGQGLQFLFEYFSETQRNKGNFPGRFSGRQFSNSRSEMNVSTLELGDSALYLCASSLVPGKSYNEQFFGPGTRLTVL.

This chain joins TRBV19 and TRBJ2-3; the D call may be TRBD1 or TRBD2 (5 bases each). Germline assignment: CDR1 LNHDA and CDR2 SQIVND (reference sequence). The V gene lost 5 bases and the J gene lost 1 base, with 10 bases spanning the gap. This CDR3 comprises 14 residues. DNA of the CDR3: TGTGCCAGTAGTGGAGGCAGGGGCACAGATACGCAGTATTTT. Protein sequence: CASSGGRGTDTQYF.

A single count supports this clone. This chain links TRBV11-2 with TRBJ2-1; D gene ambiguous. V was trimmed by 5 bases and J by 2 bases, leaving 10 bases between them. Germline values: CDR1 SGHAT, CDR2 FQNNGV. The CDR3 covers 14 residues. In nucleotides, the CDR3 is TGTGCCAGCAGCCCCGGGCCCGCCTACAATGAGCAGTTCTTC. It encodes CASSPGPAYNEQFF. Supplemented by reference TRBV11-2 and TRBJ2-1, the full variable domain reads EAGVAQSPRYKIIEKRQSVAFWCNPISGHATLYWYQQILGQGPKLLIQFQNNGVVDDSQLPKDRFSAERLKGVDSTLKIQPAKLEDSAVYLCASSPGPAYNEQFFGPGTRLTVL.

The chain employs TRBV6-1 and TRBJ2-1; TRBD1 is a possible D gene (6 bases). The CDR3 runs 14 residues. Germline V gene data show CDR1 as MNHNS and CDR2 as SASEGT. Trimming pared 8 bases from V and 2 bases from J, leaving 13 bases between. The CDR3 DNA reads as TGTGCCAGCGGGTGGGGGCCAACCTACAATGAGCAGTTCTTC. It specifies CASGWGPTYNEQFF.

This clone is a singleton in its sample. V gene TRBV6-1 combines with J gene TRBJ2-7; 9 bases are shared with TRBD1. The CDR3 consists of 11 residues. V was pared by 8 bases and J by 9 bases, with 5 bases of the junction left unmatched. Germline CDR1 is MNHNS and CDR2 is SASEGT. The CDR3 sequence is CASSTGGWQYV. In DNA, the CDR3 is TGTGCCAGCTCGACAGGGGGTTGGCAGTACGTC.

V is TRBV28 and J is TRBJ1-6, with D unresolved. This CDR3 region has 14 residues. V was trimmed by 6 bases and J by 4 bases, leaving 10 bases between them. Germline assignment: CDR1 MDHEN and CDR2 SYDVKM. CDR3: CASSQTAYNSPLHF. The CDR3 DNA follows: TGTGCCAGCAGCCAAACAGCTTATAATTCACCCCTCCACTTT.

This clone was seen a handful of times. The chain couples TRBV18 to TRBJ2-5; no clear D. The germline V gene has CDR1 KGHSH and CDR2 LQKENI. The germline V and J ends were trimmed by 3 bases and 1 base, with 6 bases remaining between them. The CDR3 has 13 residues. CDR3 in amino acids: CASSPWAQETQYF. As DNA, the CDR3 is TGTGCCAGCTCACCCTGGGCCCAAGAGACCCAGTACTTC. Variable domain in full (rest from reference TRBV18 and TRBJ2-5): NAGVMQNPRHLVRRRGQEARLRCSPMKGHSHVYWYRQLPEEGLKFMVYLQKENIIDESGMPKERFSAEFPKEGPSILRIQQVVRGDSAAYFCASSPWAQETQYFGPGTRLLVL.

This chain connects TRBV30 to TRBJ2-5; 10 nucleotides line up with TRBD2. J was trimmed by 1 base and V by 0 bases; bases with no gene match: 8. This CDR3 spans 17 amino acids. Germline CDR1 GTSNPN, CDR2 SVGIG (reference sequence). The CDR3 nucleotides read TGTGCCTGGAGTGTAGGGACTGGACTAGCGGTCCAAGAGACCCAGTACTTC. As protein: CAWSVGTGLAVQETQYF.

This clone has just one count. The chain carries TRBV5-1 and TRBJ2-1; 13 bases are a match to TRBD2. Germline V gives CDR1 SGHRS, CDR2 YFSETQ. V lost 4 bases, J lost 9 bases, and 10 bases stayed unmatched. This CDR3 has 16 residues. The CDR3 region is CASSLGTSGKVSEQFF. CDR3 DNA sequence: TGCGCCAGCAGCCTGGGGACTAGCGGGAAAGTCAGTGAGCAGTTCTTC.

This sequence joins TRBV6-5 and TRBJ2-7; 7 bases match TRBD1. The CDR3 is 16 residues long. CDR1 and CDR2 (germline): MNHEY, SVGAGI. V dropped 2 bases and J dropped 4; count of bases not matched to a gene: 11. The CDR3, as DNA: TGTGCCAGCAGTTACACCACCGGGACAGCCCTGTACGAGCAGTACTTC. Its translation is CASSYTTGTALYEQYF.

The chain recombines TRBV18 with TRBJ2-5; the D gene could be TRBD1 or TRBD2 (6 bases each). The CDR3 runs 15 residues. Between the trimmed V and J ends, which lost 3 bases and 3 bases, there was a span of 14 bases. Germline-derived CDR1 and CDR2 are KGHSH and LQKENI. The CDR3 DNA follows: TGTGCCAGCTCACCCCCTGGGGGGCTTAAAGAGACCCAGTACTTC. This encodes CASSPPGGLKETQYF.

This clone was seen a single time. The chain carries TRBV28 and TRBJ2-2, with TRBD1 matching 7 bases. V was clipped by 8 bases and J by 5 bases; unmatched bases: 8. The CDR3 contains 14 residues. CDR1 and CDR2 from the germline V gene are MDHEN and SYDVKM. CDR3: CASVGTAKTGELFF. CDR3 DNA: TGTGCCAGCGTCGGGACAGCAAAAACCGGGGAGCTGTTTTTT.

The chain uses TRBV28 and TRBJ1-5, with TRBD1 identical over 9 bases. CDR3 length: 18 residues. V trimming: 8 bases; J trimming: 0 bases; junction bases outside the gene matches: 14. CDR1 and CDR2 from the germline V gene are MDHEN and SYDVKM. The CDR3 here is CASGPGGQGAYSNQPQHF. CDR3 DNA: TGTGCCAGCGGACCCGGGGGACAGGGTGCCTATAGCAATCAGCCCCAGCATTTT.

This clone occurred once. CDR3: CASSLTYGNTEAFF. As DNA, the CDR3 is TGTGCCAGCAGCTTAACTTATGGGAACACTGAAGCTTTCTTT. The chain carries TRBV7-9 and TRBJ1-1, with D hard to call. This CDR3 is 14 amino acids long. The V gene's germline CDR1 is SEHNR and CDR2 FQNEAQ (reference sequence). Trimming took 2 bases from V and 1 from J, leaving 8 bases between them.

J is TRBJ1-2 and V is TRBV27; no clear D gene. The CDR3 length is 14 residues. The germline V and J ends were trimmed by 3 bases and 2 bases, with 10 bases remaining between them. Germline CDR1 and CDR2: MNHEY and SMNVEV (reference sequence). This chain's CDR3 is CASSFRGLNYGYTF. The CDR3 coding sequence is TGTGCCAGCAGTTTTCGCGGGTTAAACTATGGCTACACCTTC.

The chain carries TRBV30 and TRBJ2-7; no firm D call. The germline V gene encodes CDR1 GTSNPN and CDR2 SVGIG (reference sequence). V lost 0 bases and J lost 3, with 6 bases in between. The CDR3 consists of 12 residues. Here the CDR3 reads CAWSVMGYEQYF. In nucleotides, the CDR3 is TGTGCCTGGAGTGTCATGGGCTACGAGCAGTACTTC.

This sequence joins TRBV5-6 and TRBJ1-1; possible D gene TRBD1, 5 bases. The CDR3 runs to 14 residues. V gave up 4 bases and J gave up 1 base, with 11 bases separating them. Germline CDR1 is SGHDT and CDR2 is YYEEEE. In nucleotides, the CDR3 is TGTGCCAGCAGCCTCGGGAGGGGGAACACTGAAGCTTTCTTT. Protein product: CASSLGRGNTEAFF.

The chain employs TRBV5-1 and TRBJ2-1; TRBD1 matches at 9 bases. Trimming at V came to 1 base and at J to 5 bases, leaving 4 bases not matched to a gene. Germline lookup yields CDR1 SGHRS and CDR2 YFSETQ. There are 15 residues in the CDR3. The CDR3 loop is CASSLYTGGHNEQFF. CDR3 nucleotide sequence: TGCGCCAGCAGCTTGTATACAGGGGGCCACAATGAGCAGTTCTTC.

This clone has just a few counts. The chain couples TRBV7-3 to TRBJ1-1, with D possibly TRBD1 on 5 matching bases. The germline V gene has CDR1 SGHTA and CDR2 FQGTGA. The CDR3 length is 14 residues. The germline V and J ends were trimmed by 1 base and 4 bases, with 10 bases remaining between them. CDR3 sequence reads: CASSLSRGGTEAFF. The CDR3 DNA reads TGTGCCAGCAGCTTAAGCCGGGGCGGCACTGAAGCTTTCTTT.

This chain connects TRBV5-4 to TRBJ2-5; 13 nucleotides match TRBD2. V shed 3 bases and J 5 bases; nucleotides not matched to a gene: 7. Looked up from germline, CDR1 is SGHNT and CDR2 is YYREEE (reference sequence). This CDR3 region has 16 residues. This CDR3 reads CASSSTSGRGPETQYF. The CDR3 DNA reads as TGTGCCAGCAGCTCAACTAGCGGGAGGGGTCCGGAGACCCAGTACTTC.

The CDR3 bases are TGTGCCAGCAGTCGCGCGGGGGCGCGGTTAAGGGGCTACACCTTC. Translated: CASSRAGARLRGYTF. The genes are TRBV28 and TRBJ1-2; D perhaps matches TRBD1 (6 bases). V gave up 5 bases and J gave up 8 bases, with 21 bases separating them. Per the germline V gene, CDR1 is MDHEN and CDR2 is SYDVKM. The CDR3 is 15 amino acids.

There are a few counts of this clone. The gene calls are TRBV28 and TRBJ1-2, with 9 bases fitting TRBD1. Germline V gene data show CDR1 as MDHEN and CDR2 as SYDVKM. The V and J ends lost 5 bases and 2 bases, in that order; junction bases with no gene match: 9. The CDR3 totals 16 residues. Here the CDR3 DNA reads TGTGCCAGCAGTCAAACAAGCGGACAGGGGAACTATGGCTACACCTTC. Its protein product is CASSQTSGQGNYGYTF.

J is TRBJ1-4 and V is TRBV5-1, with D perhaps TRBD1 (5 bases). The CDR3 consists of 17 residues. Per the germline V gene, CDR1 is SGHRS and CDR2 is YFSETQ. The V gene lost 1 base and the J gene lost 2 bases, with 15 bases spanning the gap. The CDR3 region is CASSLTGRPTTNEKLFF. For the CDR3, the DNA is TGCGCCAGCAGCTTGACGGGACGGCCGACGACTAATGAAAAACTGTTTTTT.

The chain employs TRBV12-2 and TRBJ2-4; the D call TRBD1 from the table was never checked on the DNA. TRBV12-2 is a recognized pseudogene. The CDR3 length is 18 residues. DNA of the CDR3: TGTGCAAGTCGCCCCCTTTGTGGGCCCGAGCCTGACAAAAACATTCAGTACTTC. Translating it yields CASRPLCGPEPDKNIQYF.